The entry below describes one T cell receptor (beta chain). The antigen remains unidentified. The data stem from a study of CD8 T cells in ankylosing spondylitis. Libraries for TCR beta were made by quantitative 5'-RACE with molecular barcodes. TCRdb independently ran MiXCR on the 5' RACE reads; one entry per CDR3 protein. The sample includes under 450,000 distinct CDR3 sequences, roughly 22% of them seen just once. Study observations and caveats: Past studies reported some motif variants in reactive arthritis synovial fluid and blood. There was reportedly significant enrichment of clones that were disease-linked in matched ankylosing spondylitis synovial fluid. Typical of ankylosing spondylitis blood, it appeared, was a TCR beta motif of roughly eight highly homologous variants.

The clonotype was recovered from a male donor with ankylosing spondylitis or in good health (not recorded which). Material: blood, either unsorted or a sorted T cell fraction (not recorded which).

The CDR3: CSAAPSNSYEQYF. CDR3 bases: TGCAGTGCTGCCCCCAGCAACTCCTACGAGCAGTACTTC. V usage is TRBV20-1 and J usage is TRBJ2-7, with D uncertain. This CDR3 contains 13 residues. Germline V CDR1 and CDR2: DFQATT, SNEGSKA (reference sequence). V dropped 5 bases and J dropped 0 bases, with 11 bases sitting between them.